Presented here are 7 T cell receptor beta chains from one specimen sequenced in a study of T-cell memory formation after mild COVID-19. TCRdb processed the 5' RACE reads anew with MiXCR; each CDR3 protein has one entry. Here the sample spans approximately 560,000 distinct CDR3 sequences, approximately 15% being singletons. Input material: PBMCs or a T cell subset sorted from them (not recorded which). These TCRs come from an adult woman who had mild COVID-19 (a few samples of this study predate the infection). Cell type and time point are not known.

This clonotype was counted a few times. The chain joins TRBV4-3 to TRBJ2-1, with TRBD2 identical over 10 bases. Germline V lookup: CDR1 LGHNA, CDR2 YSLEER. This CDR3 has 17 amino acids. Trimming at V came to 2 bases and at J to 5 bases, leaving 9 bases not matched to a gene. The DNA for the CDR3 is TGCGCCAGCAGCCAACCACCCCTAGCGGGGGCCCACAATGAGCAGTTCTTC. As protein: CASSQPPLAGAHNEQFF.

This chain joins TRBV9 and TRBJ1-3; 7 nucleotides line up with TRBD1. Germline assignment: CDR1 SGDLS and CDR2 YYNGEE. CDR3 length: 20 residues. Trimming cost V 3 bases and J 0 bases; bases outside gene matches: 18. The CDR3 protein is CASSARRDSGRGASGNTIYF. CDR3 DNA sequence: TGTGCCAGCAGCGCCAGGCGGGACAGCGGGCGGGGGGCCTCTGGAAACACCATATATTTT.

The chain has TRBV27 and TRBJ2-3; D is unresolved. Trimming shortened V by 6 bases and J by 4 bases, and 11 bases separated the two germline ends. The germline V gene has CDR1 MNHEY and CDR2 SMNVEV (reference sequence). The CDR3 contains 13 residues. The CDR3 bases are TGTGCCAGCAGCCTATTCGGATCAGATACGCAGTATTTT. This codes for CASSLFGSDTQYF.

This clonotype has only a few counts. The rearrangement joins TRBV12-3 or TRBV12-4 to TRBJ2-1, with 10 nucleotides matching TRBD2. The CDR3 sequence is 15 residues long. V lost 6 bases to trimming and J lost 8 bases; unmatched junction nucleotides: 10. CDR3 DNA sequence: TGTGCCAGCAGGTACTCTAGCGGGAGAACCTATGAGCAGTTCTTC. It is translated as CASRYSSGRTYEQFF.

This clonotype was seen ten or more times. The rearrangement links TRBV5-1 to TRBJ1-3; D remains unclear. The ends were cut back, 4 bases at V and 2 bases at J, with 7 bases in the middle. The CDR3 runs to 13 residues. The V gene's germline CDR1 is SGHRS and CDR2 YFSETQ. The CDR3 sequence is CASSLSTGNTIYF. The CDR3 DNA is TGCGCCAGCAGCCTTTCAACTGGAAACACCATATATTTT.

The CDR3 nucleotides read TGTGCCAGCAGTTACTTGGGGGGCCTGGGCACTGAAGCTTTCTTT. Residues: CASSYLGGLGTEAFF. This chain connects TRBV6-6 to TRBJ1-1; TRBD1 might be the D (6 bases). Trimming left V 1 base short and J 4 bases short, with 13 bases between. Germline loops: CDR1 MNHNY, CDR2 SVGAGI (reference sequence). The CDR3 is 15 amino acids.

The CDR3 region is CASSSIPGTGDSNQPQHF. DNA for the CDR3: TGTGCCAGCAGCTCTATTCCCGGGACAGGGGATAGCAATCAGCCCCAGCATTTT. This chain links TRBV7-9 with TRBJ1-5; 10 bases map to TRBD1. Germline V gene sequence: CDR1 SEHNR, CDR2 FQNEAQ (reference sequence). The CDR3 consists of 18 residues. Unmatched junction bases numbered 9, after V lost 4 bases and J lost 0 bases. Full variable domain (remainder filled in from reference TRBV7-9 and TRBJ1-5): DTGVSQNPRHKITKRGQNVTFRCDPISEHNRLYWYRQTLGQGPEFLTYFQNEAQLEKSRLLSDRFSAERPKGSFSTLEIQRTEQGDSAMYLCASSSIPGTGDSNQPQHFGDGTRLSIL.